This entry lists 6 T cell receptor beta chains sequenced from one sample in a study of T cells after yellow fever vaccination. In TCRdb, the 5' RACE reads were re-called with MiXCR into one record per CDR3 protein. This table holds about 160,000 distinct CDR3 sequences, 6% to 7.5% found once. The material was CD4+ T cells sorted from PBMCs, obtained 5 days after the first yellow fever vaccination. These receptors were obtained from a man aged 18-30 years who received the YFV17D yellow fever vaccine.

This clonotype was found many times. The CDR3 loop is CASSIGTGGYSPLHF. DNA for the CDR3: TGTGCCAGTAGTATCGGGACAGGGGGCTATTCACCCCTCCACTTT. The chain couples TRBV19 to TRBJ1-6; TRBD1 aligns across 12 bases. This CDR3 is 15 amino acids long. The junction had 2 bases not matched to a gene; V was cut back by 3 bases and J by 8 bases. CDR1 and CDR2 from the germline V gene are LNHDA and SQIVND (reference sequence). The whole variable domain, filled in from reference TRBV19 and TRBJ1-6, reads DGGITQSPKYLFRKEGQNVTLSCEQNLNHDAMYWYRQDPGQGLRLIYYSQIVNDFQKGDIAEGYSVSREKKESFPLTVTSAQKNPTAFYLCASSIGTGGYSPLHFGNGTRLTVT.

V gene TRBV6-1 combines with J gene TRBJ2-3, with 9 bases fitting TRBD2. This CDR3 is built from 18 residues. CDR1 and CDR2 (germline): MNHNS, SASEGT. V dropped 6 bases and J dropped 5; count of bases not matched to a gene: 18. CDR3 coding DNA: TGTGCCAGCAGAATAGCCCCGCGGATAGCGGGGGTGGTAGATACGCAGTATTTT. Translated, it gives CASRIAPRIAGVVDTQYF.

There are many counts of this clonotype. V and J are TRBV20-1 and TRBJ1-1; a possible D gene is TRBD1 (5 bases). This CDR3 contains 15 residues. V lost 0 bases and J lost 2, with 13 bases in between. From germline, CDR1 is DFQATT and CDR2 SNEGSKA (reference sequence). CDR3 sequence: CSARDLQTANTEAFF. The CDR3 bases are TGCAGTGCTAGAGATCTCCAGACAGCCAACACTGAAGCTTTCTTT.

The genes are TRBV11-1 and TRBJ2-1, with 7 positions matching TRBD2. With 5 bases clipped from V and 2 bases from J, the junction kept 6 bases outside the gene matches. Germline V gene sequence: CDR1 SGHAT, CDR2 FQDESV (reference sequence). This CDR3 comprises 15 residues. The CDR3 DNA sequence: TGTGCCAGCAGCCGTCTGACTAGCCCCTACAATGAGCAGTTCTTC. Translated, it gives CASSRLTSPYNEQFF.

This clonotype appeared a few times. As DNA, the CDR3 is TGTGCCAGCAGTGGCGGGGGGGCCGGCACAGATACGCAGTATTTT. Translating gives CASSGGGAGTDTQYF. V gene TRBV2 combines with J gene TRBJ2-3, with 9 bases identical to TRBD2. J gave up 1 base and V 4 bases, and 3 bases lay outside the gene matches. The CDR3 consists of 15 residues. Germline loops: CDR1 SNHLY, CDR2 FYNNEI.

At least ten counts were recorded for this clonotype. This chain links TRBV12-3 or TRBV12-4 with TRBJ1-1, with D hard to call. The CDR3 is made up of 14 amino acids. V was pared by 5 bases and J by 4 bases, with 14 bases between. CDR3 nucleotide sequence: TGTGCCAGCAGTCTTGACCTATTGGGCACTGAAGCTTTCTTT. Translating it yields CASSLDLLGTEAFF.